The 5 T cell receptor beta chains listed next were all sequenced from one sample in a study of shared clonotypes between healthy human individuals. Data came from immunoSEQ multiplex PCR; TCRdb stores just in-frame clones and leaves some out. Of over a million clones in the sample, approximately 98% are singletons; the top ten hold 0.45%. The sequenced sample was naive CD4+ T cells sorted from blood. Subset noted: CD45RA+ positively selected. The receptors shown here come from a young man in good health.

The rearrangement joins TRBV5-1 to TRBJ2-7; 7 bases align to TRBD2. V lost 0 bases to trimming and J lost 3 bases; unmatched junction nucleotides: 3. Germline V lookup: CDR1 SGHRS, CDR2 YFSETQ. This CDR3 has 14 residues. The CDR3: CASSLDSGHYEQYF. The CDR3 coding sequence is TGCGCCAGCAGCTTGGATAGCGGGCACTACGAGCAGTACTTC.

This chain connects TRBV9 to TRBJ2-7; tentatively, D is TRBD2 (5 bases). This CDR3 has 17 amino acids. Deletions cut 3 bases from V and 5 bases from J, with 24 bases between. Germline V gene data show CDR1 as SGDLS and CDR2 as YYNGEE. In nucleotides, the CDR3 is TGTGCCAGCAGCGCCGGGTGGGAACTAGAATTATTCGACGAGCAGTACTTC. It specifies CASSAGWELELFDEQYF.

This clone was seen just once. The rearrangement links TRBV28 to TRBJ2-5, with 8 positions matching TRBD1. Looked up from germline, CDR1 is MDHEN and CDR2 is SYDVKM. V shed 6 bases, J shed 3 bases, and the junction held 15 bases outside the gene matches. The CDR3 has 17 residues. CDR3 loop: CASSPQGTGLVEETQYF. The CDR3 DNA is TGTGCCAGCAGCCCACAAGGGACAGGTTTAGTGGAAGAGACCCAGTACTTC.

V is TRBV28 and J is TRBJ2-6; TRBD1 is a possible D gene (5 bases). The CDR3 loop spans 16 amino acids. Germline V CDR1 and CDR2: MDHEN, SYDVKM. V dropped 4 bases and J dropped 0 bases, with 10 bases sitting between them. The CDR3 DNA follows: TGTGCCAGCAGTTCAATGACAGCCTCTGGGGCCAACGTCCTGACTTTC. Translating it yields CASSSMTASGANVLTF.

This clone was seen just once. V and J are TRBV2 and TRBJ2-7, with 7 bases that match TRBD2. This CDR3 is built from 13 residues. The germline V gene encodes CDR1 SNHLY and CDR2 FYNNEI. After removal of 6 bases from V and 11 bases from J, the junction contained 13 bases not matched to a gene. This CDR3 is CASSAGGGSREYF. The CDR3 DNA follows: TGTGCCAGCAGCGCTGGGGGGGGGAGTCGGGAGTACTTC.